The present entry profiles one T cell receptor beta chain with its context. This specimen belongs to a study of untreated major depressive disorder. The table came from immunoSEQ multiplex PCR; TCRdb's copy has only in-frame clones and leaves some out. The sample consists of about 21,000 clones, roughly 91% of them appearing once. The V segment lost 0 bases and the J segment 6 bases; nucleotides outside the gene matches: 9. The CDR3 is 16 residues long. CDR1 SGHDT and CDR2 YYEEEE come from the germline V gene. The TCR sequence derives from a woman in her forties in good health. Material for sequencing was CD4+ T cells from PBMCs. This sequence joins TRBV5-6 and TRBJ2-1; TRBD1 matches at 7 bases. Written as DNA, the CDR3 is TGTGCCAGCAGCTTGGAAAAAGGGGGCTCGTTCAATGAGCAGTTCTTC. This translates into CASSLEKGGSFNEQFF.